Sequencing of this T cell receptor (beta chain) was carried out in a study of prognosis after radiotherapy for stage I lung cancer (dated by TCRdb to the early 2020s). For the study in its entirety: Between early 2018 and January 2019, roughly 19 patients with stage I NSCLC were enrolled in Nanjing, China. In every patient, SBRT was given without any concurrent therapy. All patients were considered medically inoperable, owing to comorbidities in some 11 and refusal of surgery in over 5. Image-guided IMRT or VMAT was used to deliver SBRT in 3 to 5 fractions at a biologically effective dose of at least 100 Gy. Stage I lung tumors that were newly diagnosed and primary were found in around 13 patients, while a few patients had oligometastatic NSCLC after surgical resection of the primary tumor. For each of the 20 or so patients, one blood sample was taken before SBRT and one after, so the study sequenced around 40 samples in total. Peripheral blood TCR beta repertoires were profiled in stage I NSCLC patients before and after stereotactic body radiotherapy, and the repertoires were related to distant failure. Distant metastases were developed by four of the 19 patients after SBRT, at a median of about 7 months, whereas no significant progression was observed in the other 15 patients. The cohort comprised 10 to 15 men and several women with a median age of nearly 75 years, ranging from about 53 to 85 years. On tumor histology, twelve patients had adenocarcinoma and more than 5 had squamous cell carcinoma. The paper as a whole reports these results and caveats: After SBRT, the number of unique TCR clones decreased (median about 9,900 before versus some 6,900 after; Wilcoxon paired P=0.011). None of the reported P values were adjusted for multiple comparisons. Differences in TRBV and TRBJ usage frequencies by metastasis status were reportedly observed in two V genes at baseline and in about 10 V and two J genes after SBRT. No determination of tumor specificity was made for expanded TCR clones. Limitations of the study included a small cohort and short follow-up, and the study findings need independent validation. Post-SBRT Shannon entropy and its change from baseline were lower in patients who developed distant metastases; baseline Shannon entropy was not associated with metastases.

All patients had node-negative disease on CT and PET/CT, and none had a history of other malignancies or had previously received chemotherapy or radiotherapy. Approximately 6 milliliters of peripheral venous blood were drawn into EDTA tubes at each of two time points. Ficoll-Paque Plus density-gradient centrifugation was used to isolate PBMCs. Right after collection, samples were placed at -80 degrees C and kept there until analysis. At the junction V is shortened by 0 bases and J by 1 base; bases outside the gene matches: 10. The CDR3 starts with the cysteine, ends with the phenylalanine, and has 17 residues. The retained sequence is limited to the CDR3, 51 bases, with the frame set at the first base. The germline V gene supplies CDR1 SQVTM and CDR2 ANQGSEA. Two rounds of multiplex PCR were performed to amplify the TCR beta CDR3 region from genomic DNA. In the first round of PCR, primers specific to each TRBV and TRBJ gene were used, and the primer sequences are filed in Chinese patent CN105087789A. Universal primers were used in the second PCR round. The Roche High Pure PCR Template Preparation Kit was used to extract genomic DNA from frozen PBMCs. Paired-end sequencing with 151 bp reads was performed on the libraries using an Illumina HiSeq 3000. In the paper's pipeline: CutAdapt was used to discard raw reads that did not contain the multiplex PCR primer sequences. Using PEAR, the high-quality paired reads were merged into contigs. By alignment to reference sequences, MiXCR assigned TRB V, D and J gene segments to each contig. To remove sequencing errors, CDR3 sequences were clustered according to base quality and sequence similarity. Shannon entropy normalized by the natural log of productive TCR sequence number was used as the measure of diversity. To get clonality, Shannon entropy was divided by the natural log of the number of unique clonotypes, and that result was subtracted from one. Progression-free survival cut-offs for repertoire metrics were chosen using the Youden index of ROC curves, with analyses run in R 3.5.3. TCRdb itself trimmed the public reads at Q25 with fastp, ran MiXCR and retained productive beta chains. Each CDR3 protein gets just one entry, which takes the most common genes and DNA from the rows behind it. Clone size and V and J calls follow TCRdb, not the original study. The sample table lists around 12,000 distinct CDR3 sequences, roughly 51% of them with a count of one. Approximately 6.5% of the sample goes to the ten largest clones.

Relative to its sample, this clonotype is medium-sized (0.01 to 0.1%). The antigen it recognizes is unknown. It has no much larger one-base neighbor in the sample; base qualities were not kept. The rearranged chain carries TRBV29-1 and TRBJ2-3; 7 middle bases align to TRBD2. The source of this sequence is a donor of 50 years or more with non-small cell lung cancer. The sequencing here drew on PBMCs, taken before or after stereotactic body radiation therapy (not recorded which). The nucleotide sequence reads TGCAGCGTTGAAGATCTTGGGGGAGGGCCCGGCACAGATACGCAGTATTTT. Its amino acids are CSVEDLGGGPGTDTQYF.